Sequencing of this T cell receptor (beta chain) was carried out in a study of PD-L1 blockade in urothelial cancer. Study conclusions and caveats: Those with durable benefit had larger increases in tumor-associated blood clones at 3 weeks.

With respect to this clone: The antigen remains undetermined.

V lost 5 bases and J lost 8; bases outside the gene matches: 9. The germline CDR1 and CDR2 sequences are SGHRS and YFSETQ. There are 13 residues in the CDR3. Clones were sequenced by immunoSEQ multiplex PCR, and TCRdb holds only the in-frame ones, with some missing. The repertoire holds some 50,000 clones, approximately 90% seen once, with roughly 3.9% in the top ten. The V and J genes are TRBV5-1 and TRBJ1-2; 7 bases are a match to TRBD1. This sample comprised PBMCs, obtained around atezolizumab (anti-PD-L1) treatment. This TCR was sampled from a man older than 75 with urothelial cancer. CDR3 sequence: CASSPPGQQGYTF. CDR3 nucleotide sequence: TGCGCCAGCAGTCCCCCGGGACAGCAGGGCTACACCTTC.